This record covers a single T cell receptor (beta chain). Its antigen is still unknown. The sample holds no much larger clone one base away, and base qualities are not on file. The CDR3 covers 14 residues, taking in both the cysteine and the phenylalanine. Only the CDR3 portion is preserved as DNA: 42 bases, with reading frame beginning at the first base. In the germline V gene, CDR1 corresponds to SGHRS and CDR2 to YFSETQ. Trimming takes 2 bases from V and 8 bases from J, and the germline ends sit 14 bases apart. This entry is derived from a study of a mutant IDH1 vaccine in newly diagnosed glioma (dated by TCRdb to 2020 to 2023). For context, the study as a whole: Vaccination started 4-6 weeks after radiotherapy alone, or was given together with temozolomide cycles in the groups whose treatment included chemotherapy. The roughly 33 treated patients were approximately 60% male and about 40% female, with a mean age of approximately 40 years. Before enrollment, patients had received standard therapy of radiotherapy alone, temozolomide alone, or radiochemotherapy with temozolomide; most received the combination. The week-35 safety follow-up took place at visit V12, and the week-47 end of study took place at visit V13. Peripheral blood samples were drawn at six visits, namely V03 (baseline), V05, V07, V10, V12 and V13. For exploratory analyses, around 26 treated patients had longitudinal TCRB deep sequencing done wherever samples were available.

The sample's time point, from its label and the paper: week 47, end of study. A 20-mer mutant IDH1 peptide at 300 micrograms in Montanide made up each vaccine dose, which was injected subcutaneously together with topical imiquimod. Across visits V03 through V10, patients got a total of eight vaccinations, given in weeks 1, 3, 5, 7, 11, 15, 19 and 23. All donors had newly diagnosed IDH1-mutant astrocytomas of WHO grade 3 or 4 that showed loss of nuclear ATRX. The samples were drawn from NOA16, a multicentre, single-arm, open-label phase I trial in Germany that tested a mutant IDH1 peptide vaccine in humans for the first time. Genomic DNA for TCRB sequencing was extracted from EDTA blood using the DNeasy Blood and Tissue Kit. Libraries were prepared through the immunoSEQ multiplex PCR assay. Following the manufacturer's protocol, the hsTCRB Kit was used to amplify rearranged TCR beta chain sequences. An Illumina MiSeq was used to sequence the TCRB libraries. The paper's processing steps were these. The proprietary platform of the kit vendor was used for demultiplexing, trimming and gene mapping. TCRdb retrieved this table from immuneACCESS and kept in-frame rearrangements only. Not all clones are present; in checked studies, unresolved V genes account for under half, and no reason is known for the remainder. From that table come the V and J calls and clone size; the DNA was used to work out D and trimming. This sample comprises 84,000 or so clones, about 81% of them detected only once. More than 4.5% of the sample is in the top ten clones.

The research as a whole found: Selection of PBMC samples for TCRB deep sequencing was based on availability. Changes in the top peripheral T cell clonotypes picked up by TCRB sequencing did not appear to be linked to pseudoprogression. According to the authors, sample limitations meant that analyses of patient blood samples could not be reproduced. Across multiple MHC alleles, vaccine-induced immune responses were seen in 90% to 95% of patients.

The receptor's source is a man aged 35 to 55 with glioma. The V and J genes are TRBV5-1 and TRBJ2-1, with TRBD1 perhaps the D gene, on 6 matching bases. Sequencing used PBMCs, obtained from a glioma patient whose treatment included an IDH1 peptide vaccine. The CDR3 is CASSLVTGIDEQFF. The DNA sequence reads TGCGCCAGCAGCTTAGTTACAGGGATCGATGAGCAGTTCTTC.